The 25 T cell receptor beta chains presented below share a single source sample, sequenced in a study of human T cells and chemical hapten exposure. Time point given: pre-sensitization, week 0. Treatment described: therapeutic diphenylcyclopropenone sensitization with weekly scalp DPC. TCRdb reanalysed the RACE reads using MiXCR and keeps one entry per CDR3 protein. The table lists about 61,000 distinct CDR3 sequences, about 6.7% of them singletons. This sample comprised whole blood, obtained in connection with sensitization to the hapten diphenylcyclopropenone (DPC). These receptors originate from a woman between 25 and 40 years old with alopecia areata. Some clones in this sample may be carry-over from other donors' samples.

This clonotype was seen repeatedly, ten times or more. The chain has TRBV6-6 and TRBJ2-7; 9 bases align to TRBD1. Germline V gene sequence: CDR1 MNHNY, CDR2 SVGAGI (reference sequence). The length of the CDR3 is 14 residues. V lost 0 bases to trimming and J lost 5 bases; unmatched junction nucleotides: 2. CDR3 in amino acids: CASSYSQGAHEQYF. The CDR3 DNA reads TGTGCCAGCAGTTACTCACAGGGGGCCCACGAGCAGTACTTC.

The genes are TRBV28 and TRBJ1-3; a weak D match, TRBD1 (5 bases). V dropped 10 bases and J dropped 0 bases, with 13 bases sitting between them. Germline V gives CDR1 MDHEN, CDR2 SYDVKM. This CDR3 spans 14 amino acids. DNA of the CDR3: TGTGCCACCCGGGGCTACTACTCTGGAAACACCATATATTTT. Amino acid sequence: CATRGYYSGNTIYF.

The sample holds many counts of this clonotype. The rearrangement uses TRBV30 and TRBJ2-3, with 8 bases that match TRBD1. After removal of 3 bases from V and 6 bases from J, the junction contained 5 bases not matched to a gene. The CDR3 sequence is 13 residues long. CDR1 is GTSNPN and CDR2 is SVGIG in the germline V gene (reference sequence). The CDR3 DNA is TGTGCCTGGAGCGCAGGGGGCGCTGATACGCAGTATTTT. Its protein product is CAWSAGGADTQYF.

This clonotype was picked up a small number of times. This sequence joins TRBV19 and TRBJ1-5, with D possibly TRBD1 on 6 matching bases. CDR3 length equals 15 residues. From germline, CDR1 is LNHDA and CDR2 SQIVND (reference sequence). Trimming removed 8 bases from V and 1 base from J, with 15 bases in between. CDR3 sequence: CASQKTGISNQPQHF. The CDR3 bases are TGTGCCAGTCAGAAAACAGGGATCAGCAATCAGCCCCAGCATTTT.

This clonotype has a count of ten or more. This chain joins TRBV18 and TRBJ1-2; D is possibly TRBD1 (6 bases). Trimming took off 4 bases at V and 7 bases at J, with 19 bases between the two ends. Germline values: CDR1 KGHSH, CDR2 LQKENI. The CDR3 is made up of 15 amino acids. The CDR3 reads CASSLDGGSGAGYTF. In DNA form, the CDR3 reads TGTGCCAGCTCACTGGATGGGGGCTCGGGAGCTGGCTACACCTTC.

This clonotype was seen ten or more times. DNA for the CDR3: TGTGCCAGCAGCTTCAGGACAGGGAATGAAAAACTGTTTTTT. This encodes CASSFRTGNEKLFF. The chain employs TRBV7-2 and TRBJ1-4, with 8 positions matching TRBD1. Per the germline V gene, CDR1 is SGHTA and CDR2 is FQGNSA. After removal of 3 bases from V and 5 bases from J, the junction contained 2 bases not matched to a gene. This CDR3 has 14 amino acids. The full variable domain, with the rest looked up from reference TRBV7-2 and TRBJ1-4, is GAGVSQSPSNKVTEKGKDVELRCDPISGHTALYWYRQSLGQGLEFLIYFQGNSAPDKSGLPSDRFSAERTGGSVSTLTIQRTQQEDSAVYLCASSFRTGNEKLFFGSGTQLSVL.

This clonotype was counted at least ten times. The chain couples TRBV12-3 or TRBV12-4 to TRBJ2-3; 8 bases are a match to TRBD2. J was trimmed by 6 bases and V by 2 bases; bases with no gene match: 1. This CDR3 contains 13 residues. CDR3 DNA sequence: TGTGCCAGCAGTTTACAGCGGGGGGATACGCAGTATTTT. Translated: CASSLQRGDTQYF.

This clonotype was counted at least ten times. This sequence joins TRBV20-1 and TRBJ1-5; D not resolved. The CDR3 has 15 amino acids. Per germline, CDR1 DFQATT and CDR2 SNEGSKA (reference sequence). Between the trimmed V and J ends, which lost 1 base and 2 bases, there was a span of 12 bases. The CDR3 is CSARVGGSGNQPQHF. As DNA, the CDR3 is TGCAGTGCTAGAGTTGGAGGGAGCGGCAATCAGCCCCAGCATTTT.

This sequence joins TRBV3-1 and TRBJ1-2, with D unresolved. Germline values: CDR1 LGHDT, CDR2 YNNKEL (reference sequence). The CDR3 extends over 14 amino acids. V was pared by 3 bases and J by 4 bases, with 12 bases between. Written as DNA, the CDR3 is TGTGCCAGCAGCCAGTTAACTTCTGGCTATGGCTACACCTTC. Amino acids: CASSQLTSGYGYTF.

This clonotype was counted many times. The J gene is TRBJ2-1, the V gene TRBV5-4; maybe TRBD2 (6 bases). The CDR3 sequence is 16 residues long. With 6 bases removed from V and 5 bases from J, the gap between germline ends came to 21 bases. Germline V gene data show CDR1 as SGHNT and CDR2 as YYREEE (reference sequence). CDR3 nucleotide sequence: TGTGCCAGCAACGGGGGAGCATCTCTCGGGAACAATGAGCAGTTCTTC. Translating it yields CASNGGASLGNNEQFF.

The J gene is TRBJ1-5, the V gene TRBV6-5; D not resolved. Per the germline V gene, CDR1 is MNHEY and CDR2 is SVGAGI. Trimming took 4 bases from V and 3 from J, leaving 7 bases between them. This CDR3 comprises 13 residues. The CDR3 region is CASSSTINQPQHF. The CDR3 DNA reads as TGTGCCAGCAGTTCAACGATCAATCAGCCCCAGCATTTT.

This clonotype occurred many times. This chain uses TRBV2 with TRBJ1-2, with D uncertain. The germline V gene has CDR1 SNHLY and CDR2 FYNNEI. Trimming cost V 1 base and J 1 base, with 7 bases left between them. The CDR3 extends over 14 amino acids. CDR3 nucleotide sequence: TGTGCCAGCAGTGAAGGTGTGCTTAACTATGGCTACACCTTC. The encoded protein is CASSEGVLNYGYTF. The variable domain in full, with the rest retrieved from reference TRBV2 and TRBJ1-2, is EPEVTQTPSHQVTQMGQEVILRCVPISNHLYFYWYRQILGQKVEFLVSFYNNEISEKSEIFDDQFSVERPDGSNFTLKIRSTKLEDSAMYFCASSEGVLNYGYTFGSGTRLTVV.

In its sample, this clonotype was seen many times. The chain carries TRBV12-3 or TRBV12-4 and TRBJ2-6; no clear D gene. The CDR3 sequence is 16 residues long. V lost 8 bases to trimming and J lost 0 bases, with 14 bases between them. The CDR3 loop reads CASSALLYSGANVLTF. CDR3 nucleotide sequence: TGTGCCAGCTCGGCTCTTCTTTACTCTGGGGCCAACGTCCTGACTTTC.

CDR3 in DNA: TGTGCCACCAGCCTTGACAGGGCAAACATTCAGTACTTC. Translation gives CATSLDRANIQYF. The rearrangement joins TRBV15 to TRBJ2-4, with TRBD1 matching over 7 bases. V dropped 5 bases and J dropped 6; count of bases not matched to a gene: 4. The CDR3 extends over 13 amino acids. CDR1 is LNHNV, CDR2 YYDKDF, per germline (reference sequence).

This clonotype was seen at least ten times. In DNA, the CDR3 is TGTGCCAGTTCTACGGGACTCCACACAGATACGCAGTATTTT. This translates into CASSTGLHTDTQYF. The gene calls are TRBV19 and TRBJ2-3, with D possibly TRBD2 on 6 matching bases. V gave up 8 bases and J gave up 2 bases, with 14 bases separating them. This CDR3 is built from 14 residues. Per the germline V gene, CDR1 is LNHDA and CDR2 is SQIVND (reference sequence).

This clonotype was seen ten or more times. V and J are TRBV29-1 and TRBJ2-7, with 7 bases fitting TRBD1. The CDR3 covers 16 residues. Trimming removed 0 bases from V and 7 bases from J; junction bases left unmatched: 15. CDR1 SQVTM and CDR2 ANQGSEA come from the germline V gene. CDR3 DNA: TGCAGCGTTGAAGACTGGGGACAGAAAGGAAGGGTGGAGCAGTACTTC. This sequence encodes CSVEDWGQKGRVEQYF.

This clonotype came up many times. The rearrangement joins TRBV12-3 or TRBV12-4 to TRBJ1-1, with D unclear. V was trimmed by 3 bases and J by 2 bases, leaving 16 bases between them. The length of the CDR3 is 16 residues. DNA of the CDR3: TGTGCCAGCAGTTTCCGTACTTGGCAGCCCAACACTGAAGCTTTCTTT. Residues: CASSFRTWQPNTEAFF.

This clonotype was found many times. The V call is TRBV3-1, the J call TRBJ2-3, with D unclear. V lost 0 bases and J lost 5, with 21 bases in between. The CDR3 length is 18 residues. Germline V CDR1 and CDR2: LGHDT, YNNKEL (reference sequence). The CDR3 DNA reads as TGTGCCAGCAGCCAAGATAATTGGGGATCTCTCACACGAGATACGCAGTATTTT. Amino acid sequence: CASSQDNWGSLTRDTQYF.

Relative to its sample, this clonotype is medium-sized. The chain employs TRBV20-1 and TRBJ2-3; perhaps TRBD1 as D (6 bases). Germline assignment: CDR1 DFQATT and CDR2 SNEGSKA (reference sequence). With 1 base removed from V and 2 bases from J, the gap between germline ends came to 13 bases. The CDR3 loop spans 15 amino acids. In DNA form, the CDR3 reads TGCAGTGCTAGAGGGCGGCAGGGGACCACAGATACGCAGTATTTT. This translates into CSARGRQGTTDTQYF.

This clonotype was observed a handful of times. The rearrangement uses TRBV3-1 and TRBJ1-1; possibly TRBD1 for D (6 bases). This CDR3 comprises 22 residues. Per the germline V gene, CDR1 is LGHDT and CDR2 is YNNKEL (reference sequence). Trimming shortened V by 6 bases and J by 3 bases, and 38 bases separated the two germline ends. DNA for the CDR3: TGTGCCAGCAGAAATGATCCGGAGGCTAAAGTCGGAAACAGGGCGGAGGACACTGAAGCTTTCTTT. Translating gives CASRNDPEAKVGNRAEDTEAFF. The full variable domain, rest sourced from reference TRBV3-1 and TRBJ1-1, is DTAVSQTPKYLVTQMGNDKSIKCEQNLGHDTMYWYKQDSKKFLKIMFSYNNKELIINETVPNRFSPKSPDKAHLNLHINSLELGDSAVYFCASRNDPEAKVGNRAEDTEAFFGQGTRLTVV.

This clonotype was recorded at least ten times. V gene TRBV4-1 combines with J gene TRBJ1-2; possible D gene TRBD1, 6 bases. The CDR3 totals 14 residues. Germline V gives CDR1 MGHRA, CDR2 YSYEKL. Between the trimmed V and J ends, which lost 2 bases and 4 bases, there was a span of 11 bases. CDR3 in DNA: TGCGCCAGCAGCCAACTGGACAGCGTCTATGGCTACACCTTC. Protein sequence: CASSQLDSVYGYTF.

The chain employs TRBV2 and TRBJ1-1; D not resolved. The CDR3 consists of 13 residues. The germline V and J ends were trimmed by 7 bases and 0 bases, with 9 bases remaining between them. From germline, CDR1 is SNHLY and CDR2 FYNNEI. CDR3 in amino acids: CASTPGLNTEAFF. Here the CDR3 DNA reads TGTGCCAGCACCCCGGGATTGAACACTGAAGCTTTCTTT.

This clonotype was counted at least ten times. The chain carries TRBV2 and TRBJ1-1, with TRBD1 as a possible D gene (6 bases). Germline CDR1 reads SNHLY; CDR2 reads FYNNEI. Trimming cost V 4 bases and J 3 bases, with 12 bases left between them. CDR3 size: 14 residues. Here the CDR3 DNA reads TGTGCCAGCAGTGTTGAAGGGGGAGACACTGAAGCTTTCTTT. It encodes CASSVEGGDTEAFF.

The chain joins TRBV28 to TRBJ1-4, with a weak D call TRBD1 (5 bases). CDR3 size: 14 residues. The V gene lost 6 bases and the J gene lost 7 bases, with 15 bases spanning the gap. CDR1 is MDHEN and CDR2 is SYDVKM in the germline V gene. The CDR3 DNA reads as TGTGCCAGCAGGAACGCGGGCGGGGGTGAAAAACTGTTTTTT. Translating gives CASRNAGGGEKLFF.

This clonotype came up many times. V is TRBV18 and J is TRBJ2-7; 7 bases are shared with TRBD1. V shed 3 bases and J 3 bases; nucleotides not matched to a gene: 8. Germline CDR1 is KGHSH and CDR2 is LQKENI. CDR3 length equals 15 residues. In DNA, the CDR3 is TGTGCCAGCTCACCGGGACAGCCAGACTACTACGAGCAGTACTTC. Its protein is CASSPGQPDYYEQYF.